This passage covers 16 T cell receptor beta chains from one sample sequenced in a study of patients and donors after allogeneic stem cell transplantation. TCRdb passed the RT-PCR reads through MiXCR, listing each CDR3 protein once. The sample holds about 960,000 distinct CDR3 sequences, under 20% seen once. Sequencing used blood, either unsorted or a sorted T cell fraction (not recorded which). Receptors were obtained from a human donor who was either an allogeneic HSCT recipient or a stem cell or donor lymphocyte infusion donor (not recorded which). It is not recorded whose cells these are; they may come from a transplant donor.

In this sample, this clonotype turned up a few times. This sequence joins TRBV2 and TRBJ2-3; D unresolved. Germline loops: CDR1 SNHLY, CDR2 FYNNEI. V was trimmed by 5 bases and J by 2 bases, leaving 14 bases between them. CDR3 length equals 15 residues. CDR3 sequence: CASSYNWAFTDTQYF. CDR3 nucleotides: TGTGCCAGCAGTTATAATTGGGCCTTCACAGATACGCAGTATTTT.

This clonotype showed up just a few times. V gene TRBV10-3 combines with J gene TRBJ2-5, with unresolved D. Trimming stripped 3 bases from V and 0 bases from J, with 5 bases between. CDR1 is ENHRY and CDR2 is SYGVKD in the germline V gene. There are 13 residues in the CDR3. CDR3 amino acids: CAISEENQETQYF. CDR3 nucleotides: TGTGCCATCAGTGAAGAGAACCAAGAGACCCAGTACTTC.

This clonotype was observed a few times. The chain has TRBV29-1 and TRBJ1-1; D is perhaps TRBD1 (6 bases). With 8 bases removed from V and 0 bases from J, the gap between germline ends came to 13 bases. Germline loops: CDR1 SQVTM, CDR2 ANQGSEA. The CDR3 consists of 13 residues. Here the CDR3 DNA reads TGCAGCCCATCCGGACAGTTGAACACTGAAGCTTTCTTT. Protein: CSPSGQLNTEAFF.

This chain uses TRBV20-1 with TRBJ2-7; TRBD2 matches at 8 bases. CDR1 and CDR2 (germline): DFQATT, SNEGSKA (reference sequence). The CDR3 is 12 residues long. The ends lost 3 bases at V and 7 bases at J; junction bases unmatched: 5. The CDR3: CSASRGGIEQYF. DNA for the CDR3: TGCAGTGCTAGTCGGGGGGGCATTGAGCAGTACTTC.

This clonotype came up a few times. The V gene is TRBV5-4, the J gene TRBJ2-7; the match to TRBD1 covers 8 bases. Germline V CDR1 and CDR2: SGHNT, YYREEE (reference sequence). The ends lost 0 bases at V and 5 bases at J; junction bases unmatched: 4. This CDR3 has 14 residues. CDR3 residues: CASSLGTGKDEQYF. The CDR3 nucleotides read TGTGCCAGCAGCTTGGGGACAGGGAAGGACGAGCAGTACTTC.

Details on this clonotype: Germline and junction disagree at one end, which may indicate a read error. This sequence joins TRBV7-2 and TRBJ2-7, with TRBD1 identical over 7 bases. The CDR3 loop spans 18 amino acids. The V gene's germline CDR1 is SGHTA and CDR2 FQGNSA. The CDR3 nucleotides are TGTGCCAGCGGCTTAGCTCGAGGGGGCAGGTATTTTGGATACGAGCAGTACTTC. This sequence encodes CASGLARGGRYFGYEQYF.

V is TRBV7-9 and J is TRBJ2-1; a possible D gene is TRBD2 (5 bases). The CDR3 loop spans 14 amino acids. Trimming removed 1 base from V and 4 bases from J, with 8 bases in between. Germline V gene sequence: CDR1 SEHNR, CDR2 FQNEAQ (reference sequence). This CDR3 is CASSLDREYNEQFF. The CDR3 region has the DNA TGTGCCAGCAGCTTAGATCGGGAATACAATGAGCAGTTCTTC.

In this sample, this clonotype turned up a few times. The chain links TRBV5-1 to TRBJ2-7; D might be TRBD2 (6 bases). This CDR3 comprises 14 residues. Trimming took off 4 bases at V and 2 bases at J, with 13 bases between the two ends. In germline, CDR1 is SGHRS, CDR2 YFSETQ. CDR3 DNA: TGCGCCAGCAGCGTGGGAGGTAGTACCTACGAGCAGTACTTC. Amino acid sequence: CASSVGGSTYEQYF.

This clonotype was seen a few times. This chain uses TRBV20-1 with TRBJ2-1, with 10 bases matching TRBD2. There are 15 residues in the CDR3. From germline, CDR1 is DFQATT and CDR2 SNEGSKA (reference sequence). Trimming took 5 bases from V and 5 from J; bases not matched to a gene: 9. CDR3 residues: CSAQETSGFHNEQFF. CDR3 bases: TGCAGTGCTCAGGAGACTAGCGGGTTTCACAATGAGCAGTTCTTC.

This sequence joins TRBV5-1 and TRBJ2-2; 9 bases align to TRBD1. V dropped 1 base and J dropped 6; count of bases not matched to a gene: 7. The CDR3 spans 16 residues. The germline V gene encodes CDR1 SGHRS and CDR2 YFSETQ. CDR3 sequence (DNA): TGCGCCAGCAGCTTGTCGGGACAGGGTTCCCCCGGGGAGCTGTTTTTT. This encodes CASSLSGQGSPGELFF.

This clonotype has more than one count but fewer than ten. The rearrangement uses TRBV30 and TRBJ2-6, with 7 bases fitting TRBD1. Germline CDR1 is GTSNPN and CDR2 is SVGIG (reference sequence). V was clipped by 5 bases and J by 1 base; unmatched bases: 2. The CDR3 sequence is 14 residues long. The CDR3 DNA reads TGTGCCTGGGGGACAGTTTCTGGGGCCAACGTCCTGACTTTC. It specifies CAWGTVSGANVLTF.

As DNA, the CDR3 is TGTGCCAGCAGCTTGGCCGGCCAACAGGGCACAGATACGCAGTATTTT. Its protein is CASSLAGQQGTDTQYF. The rearrangement joins TRBV5-5 to TRBJ2-3, with a possible D match to TRBD1 (5 bases). Germline CDR1 SGHKS, CDR2 YYEKEE (reference sequence). The CDR3 extends over 16 amino acids. Trimming cost V 0 bases and J 1 base, with 12 bases left between them.

This clonotype has only a few counts. The chain joins TRBV20-1 to TRBJ2-7; possibly TRBD2 for D (6 bases). The CDR3 loop spans 13 amino acids. Germline-derived CDR1 and CDR2 are DFQATT and SNEGSKA (reference sequence). Trimming took 0 bases from V and 6 from J, leaving 12 bases between them. DNA for the CDR3: TGCAGTGCTAGAGATGGCTTAGCGGCCGAGCAGTACTTC. It specifies CSARDGLAAEQYF.

The rearrangement uses TRBV20-1 and TRBJ2-7, with D possibly TRBD1 on 5 matching bases. Trimming took 4 bases from V and 3 from J, leaving 13 bases between them. Germline loops: CDR1 DFQATT, CDR2 SNEGSKA (reference sequence). This CDR3 has 13 amino acids. CDR3 residues: CSAKGSSDYEQYF. In DNA form, the CDR3 reads TGCAGTGCTAAGGGGTCAAGCGACTACGAGCAGTACTTC.

The V gene is TRBV6-2 or TRBV6-3, the J gene TRBJ1-5, with no clear D. Germline assignment: CDR1 MNHEY and CDR2 SVGEGT. Trimming pared 2 bases from V and 2 bases from J, leaving 10 bases between. The CDR3 has 15 amino acids. The CDR3 coding sequence is TGTGCCAGCAGTTACCCGGGGAGCGGCAATCAGCCCCAGCATTTT. Residues: CASSYPGSGNQPQHF.

This clonotype came up a few times. The J gene is TRBJ1-1, the V gene TRBV20-1; D gene ambiguous. The V end was cut by 3 bases, the J end by 4 bases, with 9 bases between. Germline V gene data show CDR1 as DFQATT and CDR2 as SNEGSKA (reference sequence). This CDR3 spans 12 amino acids. The chain's CDR3 is CSASVILTEAFF. In DNA form, the CDR3 reads TGCAGTGCTAGTGTCATCCTCACTGAAGCTTTCTTT.